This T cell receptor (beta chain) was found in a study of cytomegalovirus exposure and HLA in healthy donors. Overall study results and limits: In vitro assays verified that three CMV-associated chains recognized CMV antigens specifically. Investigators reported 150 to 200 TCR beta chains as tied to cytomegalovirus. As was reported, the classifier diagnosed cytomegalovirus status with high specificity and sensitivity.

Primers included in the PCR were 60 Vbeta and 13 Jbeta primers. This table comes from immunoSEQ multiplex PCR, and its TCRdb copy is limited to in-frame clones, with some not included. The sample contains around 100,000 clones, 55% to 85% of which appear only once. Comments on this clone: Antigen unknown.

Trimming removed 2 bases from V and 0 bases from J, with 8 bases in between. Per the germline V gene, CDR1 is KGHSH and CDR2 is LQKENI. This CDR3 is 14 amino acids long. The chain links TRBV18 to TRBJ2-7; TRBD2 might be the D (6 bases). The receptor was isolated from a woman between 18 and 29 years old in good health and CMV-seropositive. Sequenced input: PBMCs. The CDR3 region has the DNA TGTGCCAGCTCACCAGCGGGATTCTCCTACGAGCAGTACTTC. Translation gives CASSPAGFSYEQYF. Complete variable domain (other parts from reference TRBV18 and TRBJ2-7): NAGVMQNPRHLVRRRGQEARLRCSPMKGHSHVYWYRQLPEEGLKFMVYLQKENIIDESGMPKERFSAEFPKEGPSILRIQQVVRGDSAAYFCASSPAGFSYEQYFGPGTRLTVT.